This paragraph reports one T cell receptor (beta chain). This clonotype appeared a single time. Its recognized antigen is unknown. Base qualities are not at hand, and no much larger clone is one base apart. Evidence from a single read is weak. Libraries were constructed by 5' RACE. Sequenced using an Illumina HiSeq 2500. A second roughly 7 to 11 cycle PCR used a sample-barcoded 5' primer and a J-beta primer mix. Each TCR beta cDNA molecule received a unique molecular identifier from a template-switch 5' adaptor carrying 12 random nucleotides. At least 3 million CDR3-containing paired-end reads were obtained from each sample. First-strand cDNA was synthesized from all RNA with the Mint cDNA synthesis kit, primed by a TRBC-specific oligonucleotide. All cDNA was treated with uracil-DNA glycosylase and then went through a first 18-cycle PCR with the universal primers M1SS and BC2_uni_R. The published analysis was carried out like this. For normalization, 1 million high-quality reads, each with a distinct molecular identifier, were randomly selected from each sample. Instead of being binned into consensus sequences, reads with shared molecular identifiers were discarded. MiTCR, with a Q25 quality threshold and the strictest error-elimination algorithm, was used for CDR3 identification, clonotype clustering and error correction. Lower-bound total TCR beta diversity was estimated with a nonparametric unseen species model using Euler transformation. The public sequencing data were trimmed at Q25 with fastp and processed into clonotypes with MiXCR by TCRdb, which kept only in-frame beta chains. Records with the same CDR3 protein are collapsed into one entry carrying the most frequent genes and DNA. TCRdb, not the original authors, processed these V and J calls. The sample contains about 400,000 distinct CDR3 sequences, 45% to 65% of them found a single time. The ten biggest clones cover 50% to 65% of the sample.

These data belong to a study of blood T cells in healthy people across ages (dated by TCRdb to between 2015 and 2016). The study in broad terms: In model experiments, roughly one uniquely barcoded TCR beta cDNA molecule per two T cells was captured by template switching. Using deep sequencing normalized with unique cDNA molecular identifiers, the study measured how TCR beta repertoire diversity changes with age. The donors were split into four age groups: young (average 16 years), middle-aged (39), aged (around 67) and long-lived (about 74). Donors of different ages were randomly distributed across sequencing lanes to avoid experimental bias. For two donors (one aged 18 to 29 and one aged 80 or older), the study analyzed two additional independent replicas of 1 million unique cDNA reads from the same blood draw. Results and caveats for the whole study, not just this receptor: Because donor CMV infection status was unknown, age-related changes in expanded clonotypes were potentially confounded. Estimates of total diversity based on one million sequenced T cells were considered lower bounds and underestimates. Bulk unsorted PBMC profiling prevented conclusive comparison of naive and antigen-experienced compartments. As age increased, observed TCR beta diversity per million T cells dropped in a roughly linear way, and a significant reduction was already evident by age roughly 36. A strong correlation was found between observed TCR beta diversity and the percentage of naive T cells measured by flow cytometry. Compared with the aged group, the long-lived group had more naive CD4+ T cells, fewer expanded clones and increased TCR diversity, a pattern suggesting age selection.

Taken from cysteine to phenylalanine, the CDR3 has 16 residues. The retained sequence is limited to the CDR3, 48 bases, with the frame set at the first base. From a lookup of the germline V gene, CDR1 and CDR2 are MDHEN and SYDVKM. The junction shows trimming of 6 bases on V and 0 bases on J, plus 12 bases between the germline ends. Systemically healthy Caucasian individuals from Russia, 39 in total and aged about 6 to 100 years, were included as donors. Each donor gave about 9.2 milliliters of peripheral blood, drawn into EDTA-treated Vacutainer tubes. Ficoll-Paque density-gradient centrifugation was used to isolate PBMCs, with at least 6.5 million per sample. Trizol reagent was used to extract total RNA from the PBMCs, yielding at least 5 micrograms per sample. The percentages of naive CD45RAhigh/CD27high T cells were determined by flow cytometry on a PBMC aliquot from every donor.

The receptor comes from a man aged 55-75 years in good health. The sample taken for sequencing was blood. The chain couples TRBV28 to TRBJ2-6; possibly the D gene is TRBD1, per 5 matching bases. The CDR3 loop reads CASSSIGVSGANVLTF. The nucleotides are TGTGCCAGCAGCTCCATAGGGGTCTCTGGGGCCAACGTCCTGACTTTC.